One sample yielded the 29 T cell receptor beta chains listed below, sequenced in a study of blood T cell repertoires in COVID-19. The assay was immunoSEQ multiplex PCR, and TCRdb's table has in-frame clones only and misses some. The table records approximately 230,000 clones, around 88% of them present only once. The sequenced material came from peripheral blood. The receptors stem from a man at least 80 years old with acute or convalescent COVID-19.

The chain employs TRBV5-4 and TRBJ1-6; TRBD1 is a possible D gene (5 bases). Germline loops: CDR1 SGHNT, CDR2 YYREEE (reference sequence). The CDR3 runs to 14 residues. Trimming cost V 2 bases and J 8 bases, with 11 bases left between them. The CDR3 sequence: CASSFQGVDSPLHF. The CDR3 nucleotides are TGTGCCAGCAGCTTCCAGGGTGTCGATTCACCCCTCCACTTT.

This sequence joins TRBV5-6 and TRBJ1-3; D ambiguous. CDR3 length equals 13 residues. V lost 4 bases and J lost 0, with 5 bases in between. The germline V gene encodes CDR1 SGHDT and CDR2 YYEEEE. The CDR3 reads CASSVLSGNTIYF. CDR3 nucleotide sequence: TGTGCCAGCAGCGTCCTCTCTGGAAACACCATATATTTT. The full variable domain, rest sourced from reference TRBV5-6 and TRBJ1-3, is DAGVTQSPTHLIKTRGQQVTLRCSPKSGHDTVSWYQQALGQGPQFIFQYYEEEERQRGNFPDRFSGHQFPNYSSELNVNALLLGDSALYLCASSVLSGNTIYFGEGSWLTVV.

This chain connects TRBV18 to TRBJ2-4; maybe TRBD1 (6 bases). The V end lost 2 bases, the J end lost 0 bases, and 8 bases lay between the germline ends. Germline assignment: CDR1 KGHSH and CDR2 LQKENI. The CDR3 covers 15 residues. The CDR3 DNA reads TGTGCCAGCTCACCAGGGGACACAGCCAAAAACATTCAGTACTTC. Its translation: CASSPGDTAKNIQYF.

The genes are TRBV10-3 and TRBJ2-7, with 8 bases matching TRBD1. After removal of 5 bases from V and 6 bases from J, the junction contained 6 bases not matched to a gene. Per germline, CDR1 ENHRY and CDR2 SYGVKD. The CDR3 has 13 residues. CDR3 sequence: CAISKDRAGEQYF. The CDR3 DNA reads as TGTGCCATCAGTAAGGACAGGGCGGGCGAGCAGTACTTC.

The V call is TRBV7-2, the J call TRBJ1-4; possible D gene TRBD1, 6 bases. In germline, CDR1 is SGHTA, CDR2 FQGNSA. The V end lost 5 bases, the J end lost 8 bases, and 18 bases lay between the germline ends. This CDR3 spans 15 amino acids. CDR3 region: CASSPRGGAREKLFF. The CDR3 DNA sequence: TGTGCCAGCAGCCCTAGGGGGGGGGCCAGGGAAAAACTGTTTTTT.

J is TRBJ2-2 and V is TRBV3-1 (or the pseudogene TRBV3-2), with 7 bases matching TRBD2. J lost 6 bases, V lost 4 bases, and 11 bases had no gene match. Germline V CDR1 and CDR2: LGHDT, YNNKEL (reference sequence). The CDR3 runs 16 residues. CDR3 residues: CASSPPGLTMSGELFF. CDR3 DNA sequence: TGTGCCAGCAGCCCCCCGGGACTAACAATGTCCGGGGAGCTGTTTTTT.

V is TRBV5-4 and J is TRBJ1-4; D perhaps matches TRBD1 (5 bases). V dropped 4 bases and J dropped 6 bases, with 19 bases sitting between them. Germline CDR1 and CDR2: SGHNT and YYREEE (reference sequence). This CDR3 contains 16 residues. CDR3 bases: TGTGCCAGCAGCAGGGAGATCCCGGGACTCGATGAAAAACTGTTTTTT. This sequence encodes CASSREIPGLDEKLFF.

This sequence joins TRBV5-1 and TRBJ2-5; TRBD2 might be the D (7 bases). The germline V gene encodes CDR1 SGHRS and CDR2 YFSETQ. The CDR3 has 14 residues. V was pared by 4 bases and J by 5 bases, with 15 bases between. CDR3 in DNA: TGCGCCAGCAGCGGCGCGGGGGCGCGGGAGACCCAGTACTTC. Its translation is CASSGAGARETQYF.

CDR3 loop: CASSFDRDSYGYTF. The CDR3 DNA reads TGTGCCAGCAGTTTCGACAGGGATTCCTATGGCTACACCTTC. The chain carries TRBV2 and TRBJ1-2, with 7 bases matching TRBD1. J was trimmed by 4 bases and V by 5 bases; bases with no gene match: 7. There are 14 residues in the CDR3. Germline values: CDR1 SNHLY, CDR2 FYNNEI.

CDR3 sequence: CASSEQGRVGTGELFF. CDR3 nucleotides: TGTGCCAGCAGTGAACAGGGGAGGGTAGGAACCGGGGAGCTGTTTTTT. The genes are TRBV25-1 and TRBJ2-2; D is possibly TRBD2 (7 bases). CDR3 length: 16 residues. V lost 2 bases, J lost 5 bases, and 15 bases lay in between. The germline CDR1 and CDR2 sequences are MGHDK and SYGVNS.

The V call is TRBV19, the J call TRBJ1-4, with D hard to call. Trimming cost V 10 bases and J 0 bases, with 9 bases left between them. The CDR3 covers 13 residues. Germline V gene lookup returns CDR1 LNHDA and CDR2 SQIVND (reference sequence). The CDR3 spells CATRETTNEKLFF. The CDR3 DNA is TGTGCCACCCGAGAAACAACTAATGAAAAACTGTTTTTT.

V usage is TRBV11-2 and J usage is TRBJ2-5; 8 nucleotides agree with TRBD2. After removal of 1 base from V and 6 bases from J, the junction contained 1 base not matched to a gene. The length of the CDR3 is 13 residues. CDR1 and CDR2 from the germline V gene are SGHAT and FQNNGV. The CDR3 loop reads CASSLAGGKTQYF. The CDR3 nucleotides read TGTGCCAGCAGCTTAGCGGGGGGGAAGACCCAGTACTTC.

To note about this clone: Other DNA sequences in this sample translate to the same CDR3. The rearrangement uses TRBV12-3 or TRBV12-4 and TRBJ2-7; no clear D. V was pared by 1 base and J by 6 bases, with 4 bases between. The CDR3 extends over 11 amino acids. CDR3 loop: CASSLGGEQYF. The CDR3 bases are TGTGCCAGCAGTTTAGGAGGCGAGCAGTACTTC.

This sequence joins TRBV5-6 and TRBJ1-1; D not certain. Between the trimmed V and J ends, which lost 1 base and 2 bases, there was a span of 9 bases. The germline gives CDR1 SGHDT, CDR2 YYEEEE. CDR3 length equals 14 residues. The CDR3 here is CASSLISVNTEAFF. The DNA of the CDR3 is TGTGCCAGCAGCTTGATATCCGTTAACACTGAAGCTTTCTTT.

This chain links TRBV7-9 with TRBJ1-4; no reliable D call. The CDR3 sequence is 14 residues long. Per the germline V gene, CDR1 is SEHNR and CDR2 is FQNEAQ (reference sequence). Trimming removed 7 bases at V and 7 bases at J, with 16 bases between. The CDR3 DNA reads as TGTGCCAGCAACCGGGCCGGGGAGGGTGAAAAACTGTTTTTT. This encodes CASNRAGEGEKLFF.

This clone was counted once. The chain recombines TRBV10-3 with TRBJ2-7, with D perhaps matching TRBD2 (5 bases). Germline V gene sequence: CDR1 ENHRY, CDR2 SYGVKD. This CDR3 is 13 amino acids long. V lost 3 bases and J lost 4, with 10 bases in between. CDR3 sequence: CAISDLGGYEQYF. CDR3 sequence (DNA): TGTGCCATCAGTGACCTGGGCGGGTACGAGCAGTACTTC.

The J gene is TRBJ2-5, the V gene TRBV7-2; 7 nucleotides match TRBD2. V was pared by 6 bases and J by 4 bases, with 8 bases of the junction left unmatched. Germline CDR1 is SGHTA and CDR2 is FQGNSA. The CDR3 extends over 14 amino acids. CDR3 protein: CASSPSGNRETQYF. The CDR3 nucleotides are TGTGCCAGCAGTCCGAGCGGGAATCGAGAGACCCAGTACTTC.

The V call is TRBV28, the J call TRBJ2-1; 8 bases align to TRBD2. Per the germline V gene, CDR1 is MDHEN and CDR2 is SYDVKM. This CDR3 is built from 14 residues. The J segment lost 0 bases and the V segment lost 7 bases, leaving 2 bases of the junction unmatched. CDR3 in amino acids: CASIAGLSYNEQFF. The DNA for the CDR3 is TGTGCCAGCATAGCGGGACTCTCCTACAATGAGCAGTTCTTC. Together with reference TRBV28 and TRBJ2-1, the CDR3 gives the full variable domain: DVKVTQSSRYLVKRTGEKVFLECVQDMDHENMFWYRQDPGLGLRLIYFSYDVKMKEKGDIPEGYSVSREKKERFSLILESASTNQTSMYLCASIAGLSYNEQFFGPGTRLTVL.

This chain uses TRBV28 with TRBJ2-5; tentative D call: TRBD1 (6 bases). The CDR3 is made up of 15 amino acids. Per germline, CDR1 MDHEN and CDR2 SYDVKM. Trimming took off 4 bases at V and 2 bases at J, with 14 bases between the two ends. The CDR3 region has the DNA TGTGCCAGCAGTTCCACAGGGTCTTCTCAAGAGACCCAGTACTTC. Protein product: CASSSTGSSQETQYF.

The genes are TRBV7-8 and TRBJ2-2; maybe TRBD1 (5 bases). There are 14 residues in the CDR3. V was shortened by 6 bases and J by 7 bases, with 15 bases between the two germline ends. CDR1 is SGHVS, CDR2 FQNEAQ, per germline. DNA for the CDR3: TGTGCCAGCAGGAACCCAGGGAATGACGGGGAGCTGTTTTTT. Its translation: CASRNPGNDGELFF.

V and J are TRBV6-5 and TRBJ1-1; D unclear. The V gene's germline CDR1 is MNHEY and CDR2 SVGAGI. This CDR3 is 14 amino acids long. Deletions cut 6 bases from V and 1 base from J, with 12 bases between. CDR3 DNA sequence: TGTGCCAGCAGCCAGACTGGAGGGAACACTGAAGCTTTCTTT. Translating gives CASSQTGGNTEAFF.

V gene TRBV5-1 combines with J gene TRBJ1-1, with unresolved D. Germline V lookup: CDR1 SGHRS, CDR2 YFSETQ. Trimming pared 3 bases from V and 0 bases from J, leaving 12 bases between. CDR3 length: 15 residues. This CDR3 is CASSWRREVNTEAFF. The CDR3 DNA reads as TGCGCCAGCAGCTGGCGGCGTGAGGTGAACACTGAAGCTTTCTTT.

The chain carries TRBV7-9 and TRBJ1-2, with D uncertain. In germline, CDR1 is SEHNR, CDR2 FQNEAQ (reference sequence). The CDR3 sequence is 11 residues long. V gave up 1 base and J gave up 6 bases, with 3 bases separating them. The CDR3 reads CASSLGDGYTF. In nucleotides, the CDR3 is TGTGCCAGCAGCTTAGGAGATGGCTACACCTTC.

The V gene is TRBV27, the J gene TRBJ1-4; the match to TRBD1 covers 8 bases. The CDR3 covers 16 residues. V was pared by 5 bases and J by 8 bases, with 13 bases of the junction left unmatched. CDR1 MNHEY and CDR2 SMNVEV come from the germline V gene (reference sequence). CDR3 protein: CASSPLTGTGGEKLFF. The CDR3 coding sequence is TGTGCCAGCAGTCCTCTAACCGGGACAGGCGGCGAAAAACTGTTTTTT. Full variable domain (remainder filled in from reference TRBV27 and TRBJ1-4): EAQVTQNPRYLITVTGKKLTVTCSQNMNHEYMSWYRQDPGLGLRQIYYSMNVEVTDKGDVPEGYKVSRKEKRNFPLILESPSPNQTSLYFCASSPLTGTGGEKLFFGSGTQLSVL.

V and J are TRBV7-2 and TRBJ1-6; D is unclear. The V gene lost 8 bases and the J gene lost 0 bases, with 8 bases spanning the gap. Germline CDR1 SGHTA, CDR2 FQGNSA. The CDR3 sequence is 14 residues long. This CDR3 is CASGGSSYNSPLHF. In nucleotides, the CDR3 is TGTGCCAGCGGCGGAAGCTCCTATAATTCACCCCTCCACTTT.

This chain connects TRBV3-1 (or the pseudogene TRBV3-2) to TRBJ2-5; perhaps TRBD2 as D (6 bases). The germline V and J ends were trimmed by 2 bases and 4 bases, with 11 bases remaining between them. Germline values: CDR1 LGHDT, CDR2 YNNKEL (reference sequence). The CDR3 is 14 residues long. The chain's CDR3 is CASSQRLVGETQYF. The CDR3 bases are TGTGCCAGCAGCCAACGACTAGTAGGAGAGACCCAGTACTTC.

The chain uses TRBV28 and TRBJ1-5; no firm D call. The CDR3 contains 14 residues. Germline lookup yields CDR1 MDHEN and CDR2 SYDVKM. Trimming shortened V by 7 bases and J by 4 bases, and 14 bases separated the two germline ends. Here the CDR3 DNA reads TGTGCCAGCACCGCGGACGGGATTAATCAGCCCCAGCATTTT. Translating gives CASTADGINQPQHF.

The chain couples TRBV21-1 to TRBJ2-7; TRBD2 reflects the table's D call only, with no check against the DNA. TRBV21-1 is a listed pseudogene. The CDR3 consists of 11 residues. CDR3 sequence (DNA): TGCCTCTCGGGACTAGTCTACGAGCAGTACTTC. It yields the protein CLSGLVYEQYF.

V usage is TRBV3-1 (or the pseudogene TRBV3-2) and J usage is TRBJ2-7, with D unresolved. With 0 bases removed from V and 3 bases from J, the gap between germline ends came to 15 bases. Germline values: CDR1 LGHDT, CDR2 YNNKEL (reference sequence). This CDR3 contains 16 residues. The CDR3 here is CASSQDRSRLYYEQYF. CDR3 nucleotide sequence: TGTGCCAGCAGCCAAGACCGCTCTCGACTCTACTACGAGCAGTACTTC.